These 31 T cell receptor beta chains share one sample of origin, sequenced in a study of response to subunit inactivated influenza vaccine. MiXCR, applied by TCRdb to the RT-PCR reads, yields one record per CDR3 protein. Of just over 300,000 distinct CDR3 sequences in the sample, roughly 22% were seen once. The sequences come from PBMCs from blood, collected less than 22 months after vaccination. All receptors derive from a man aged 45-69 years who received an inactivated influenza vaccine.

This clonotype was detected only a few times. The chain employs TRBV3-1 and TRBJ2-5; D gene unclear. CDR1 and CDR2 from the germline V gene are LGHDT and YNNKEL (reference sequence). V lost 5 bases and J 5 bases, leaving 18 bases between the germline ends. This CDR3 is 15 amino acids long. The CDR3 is CASSSTFTGVETQYF. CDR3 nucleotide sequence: TGTGCCAGCAGCAGCACCTTTACCGGCGTGGAGACCCAGTACTTC.

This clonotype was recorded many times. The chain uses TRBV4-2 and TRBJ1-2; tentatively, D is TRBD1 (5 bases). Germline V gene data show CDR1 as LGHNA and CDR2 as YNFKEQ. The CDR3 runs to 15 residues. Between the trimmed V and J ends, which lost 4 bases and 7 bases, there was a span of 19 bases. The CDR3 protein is CASSPEAGFGGGYTF. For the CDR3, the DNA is TGTGCCAGCAGCCCCGAGGCAGGGTTTGGTGGTGGCTACACCTTC.

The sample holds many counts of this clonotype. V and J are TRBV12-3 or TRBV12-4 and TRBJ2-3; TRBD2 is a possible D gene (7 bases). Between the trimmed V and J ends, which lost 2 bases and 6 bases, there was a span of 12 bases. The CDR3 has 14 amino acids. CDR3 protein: CASSLRGAQDTQYF. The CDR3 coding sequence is TGTGCCAGCAGTTTACGGGGGGCCCAGGATACGCAGTATTTT.

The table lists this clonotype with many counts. CDR3 sequence reads: CASSQALSYQPQHF. The CDR3 coding sequence is TGTGCCAGCAGCCAAGCATTGAGTTATCAGCCCCAGCATTTT. J is TRBJ1-5 and V is TRBV3-1; no reliable D call. V was cut by 1 base and J by 5 bases, with 9 bases left in between. The germline V gene encodes CDR1 LGHDT and CDR2 YNNKEL (reference sequence). The length of the CDR3 is 14 residues.

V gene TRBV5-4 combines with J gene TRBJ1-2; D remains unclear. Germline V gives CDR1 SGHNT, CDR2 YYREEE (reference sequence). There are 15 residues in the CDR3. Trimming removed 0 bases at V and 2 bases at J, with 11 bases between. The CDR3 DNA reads TGTGCCAGCAGCTTGGTGAGCGAAACCAACTATGGCTACACCTTC. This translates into CASSLVSETNYGYTF.

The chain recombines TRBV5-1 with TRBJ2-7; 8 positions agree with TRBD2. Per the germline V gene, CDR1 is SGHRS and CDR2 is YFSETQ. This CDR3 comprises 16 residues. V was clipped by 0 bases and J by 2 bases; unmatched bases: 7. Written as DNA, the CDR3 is TGCGCCAGCAGCTTGGGCAGGAGCGGGGGAACCTACGAGCAGTACTTC. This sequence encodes CASSLGRSGGTYEQYF.

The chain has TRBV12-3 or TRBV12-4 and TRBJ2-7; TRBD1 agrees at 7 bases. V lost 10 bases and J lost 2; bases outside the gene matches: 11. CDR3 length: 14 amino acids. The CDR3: CANRGEGRTYEQYF. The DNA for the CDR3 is TGTGCCAACAGGGGCGAGGGACGTACCTACGAGCAGTACTTC.

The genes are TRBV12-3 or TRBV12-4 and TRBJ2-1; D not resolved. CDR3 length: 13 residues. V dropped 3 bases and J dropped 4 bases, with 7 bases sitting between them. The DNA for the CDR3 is TGTGCCAGCAGTTTGATACTATACAATGAGCAGTTCTTC. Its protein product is CASSLILYNEQFF.

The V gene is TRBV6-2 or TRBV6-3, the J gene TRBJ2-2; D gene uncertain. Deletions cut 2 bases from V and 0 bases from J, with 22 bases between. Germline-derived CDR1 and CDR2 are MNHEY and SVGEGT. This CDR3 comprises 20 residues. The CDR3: CASSYTLWRSDRSNTGELFF. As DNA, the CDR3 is TGTGCCAGCAGTTACACCCTCTGGCGCTCGGACCGTTCGAACACCGGGGAGCTGTTTTTT.

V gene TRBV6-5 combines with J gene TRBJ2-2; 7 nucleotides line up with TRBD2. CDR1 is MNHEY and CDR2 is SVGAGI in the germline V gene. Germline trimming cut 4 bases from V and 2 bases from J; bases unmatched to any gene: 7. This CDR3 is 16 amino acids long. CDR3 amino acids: CASSWGGVGNTGELFF. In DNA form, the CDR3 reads TGTGCCAGCAGTTGGGGAGGGGTGGGAAACACCGGGGAGCTGTTTTTT.

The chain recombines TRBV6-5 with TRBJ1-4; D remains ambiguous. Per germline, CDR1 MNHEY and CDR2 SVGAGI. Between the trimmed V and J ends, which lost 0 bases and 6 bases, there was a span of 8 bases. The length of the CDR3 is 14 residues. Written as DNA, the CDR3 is TGTGCCAGCAGTTACTCGGCAGGCTATGAAAAACTGTTTTTT. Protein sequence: CASSYSAGYEKLFF.

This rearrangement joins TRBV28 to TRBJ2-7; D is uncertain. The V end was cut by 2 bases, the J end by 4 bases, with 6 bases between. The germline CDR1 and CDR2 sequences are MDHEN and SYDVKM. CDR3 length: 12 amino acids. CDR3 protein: CASSLPGYEQYF. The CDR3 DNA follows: TGTGCCAGCAGTTTACCCGGGTACGAGCAGTACTTC. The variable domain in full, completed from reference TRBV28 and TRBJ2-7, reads DVKVTQSSRYLVKRTGEKVFLECVQDMDHENMFWYRQDPGLGLRLIYFSYDVKMKEKGDIPEGYSVSREKKERFSLILESASTNQTSMYLCASSLPGYEQYFGPGTRLTVT.

For the CDR3, the DNA is TGTGCCAGCAGCCCGATGGGACTAGCGGGGGGCTGGCAGTTCTTC. Translating gives CASSPMGLAGGWQFF. This chain connects TRBV3-1 to TRBJ2-1; TRBD2 matches 15 bases. Germline CDR1 LGHDT, CDR2 YNNKEL (reference sequence). V was pared by 4 bases and J by 12 bases, with 7 bases of the junction left unmatched. The CDR3 loop spans 15 amino acids.

The CDR3 loop is CASTLAGGQTGELFF. In nucleotides, the CDR3 is TGTGCCAGCACCTTAGCGGGAGGACAAACCGGGGAGCTGTTTTTT. V gene TRBV6-2 or TRBV6-3 combines with J gene TRBJ2-2; 10 bases match TRBD2. The trim removed 7 bases at V and 5 bases at J, leaving 7 bases unmatched. Germline V gives CDR1 MNHEY, CDR2 SVGEGT. The CDR3 contains 15 residues.

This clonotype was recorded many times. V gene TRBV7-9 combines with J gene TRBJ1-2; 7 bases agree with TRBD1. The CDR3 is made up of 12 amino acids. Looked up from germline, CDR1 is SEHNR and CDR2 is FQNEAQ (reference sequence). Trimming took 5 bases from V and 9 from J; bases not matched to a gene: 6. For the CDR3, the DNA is TGTGCCAGCAGCGTTTCAGGGGGGAGCTACACCTTC. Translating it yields CASSVSGGSYTF. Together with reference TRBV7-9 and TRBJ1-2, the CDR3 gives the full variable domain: DTGVSQNPRHKITKRGQNVTFRCDPISEHNRLYWYRQTLGQGPEFLTYFQNEAQLEKSRLLSDRFSAERPKGSFSTLEIQRTEQGDSAMYLCASSVSGGSYTFGSGTRLTVV.

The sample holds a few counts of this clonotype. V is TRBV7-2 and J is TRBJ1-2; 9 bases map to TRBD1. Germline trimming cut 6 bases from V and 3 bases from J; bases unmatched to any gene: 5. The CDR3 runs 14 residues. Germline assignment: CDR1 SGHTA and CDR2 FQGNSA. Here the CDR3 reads CASSRRTGDYGYTF. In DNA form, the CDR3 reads TGTGCCAGCAGTCGACGGACAGGGGACTATGGCTACACCTTC.

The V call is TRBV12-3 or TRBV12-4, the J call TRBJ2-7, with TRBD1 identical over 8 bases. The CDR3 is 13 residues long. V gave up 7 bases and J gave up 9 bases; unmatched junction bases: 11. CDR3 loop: CASKTDRAGSQYF. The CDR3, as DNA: TGTGCCAGCAAGACGGACAGGGCCGGGTCGCAGTACTTC.

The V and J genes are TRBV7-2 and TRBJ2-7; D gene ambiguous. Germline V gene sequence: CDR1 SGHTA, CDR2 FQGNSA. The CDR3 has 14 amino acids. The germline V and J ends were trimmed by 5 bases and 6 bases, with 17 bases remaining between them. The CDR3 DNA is TGTGCCAGCAGCCCTGATGGGGTGGGCCGCGAGCAGTACTTC. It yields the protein CASSPDGVGREQYF.

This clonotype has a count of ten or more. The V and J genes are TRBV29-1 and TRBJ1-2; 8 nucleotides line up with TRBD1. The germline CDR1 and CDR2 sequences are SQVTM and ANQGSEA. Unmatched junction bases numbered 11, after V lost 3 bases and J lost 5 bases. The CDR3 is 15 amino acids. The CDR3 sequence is CSVDAMGQDIYGYTF. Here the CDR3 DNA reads TGCAGCGTTGATGCCATGGGACAGGACATTTATGGCTACACCTTC. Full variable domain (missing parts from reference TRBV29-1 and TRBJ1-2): SAVISQKPSRDICQRGTSLTIQCQVDSQVTMMFWYRQQPGQSLTLIATANQGSEATYESGFVIDKFPISRPNLTFSTLTVSNMSPEDSSIYLCSVDAMGQDIYGYTFGSGTRLTVV.

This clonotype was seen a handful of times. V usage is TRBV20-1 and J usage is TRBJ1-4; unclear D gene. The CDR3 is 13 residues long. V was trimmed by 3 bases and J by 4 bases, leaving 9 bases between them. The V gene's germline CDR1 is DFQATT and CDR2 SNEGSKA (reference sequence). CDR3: CSASADDNEKLFF. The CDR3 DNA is TGCAGTGCTAGCGCGGACGATAATGAAAAACTGTTTTTT.

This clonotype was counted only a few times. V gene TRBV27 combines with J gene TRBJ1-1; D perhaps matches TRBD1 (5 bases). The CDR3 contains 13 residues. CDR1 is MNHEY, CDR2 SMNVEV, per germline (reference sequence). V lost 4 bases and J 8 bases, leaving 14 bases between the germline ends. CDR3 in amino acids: CASSSPEAGEAFF. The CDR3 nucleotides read TGTGCCAGCAGTTCCCCGGAGGCAGGGGAAGCTTTCTTT.

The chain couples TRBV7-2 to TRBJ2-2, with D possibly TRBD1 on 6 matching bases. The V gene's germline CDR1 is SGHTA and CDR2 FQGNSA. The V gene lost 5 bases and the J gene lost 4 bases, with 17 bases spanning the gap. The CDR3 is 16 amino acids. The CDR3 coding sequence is TGTGCCAGCAGCGCCTTCCTGGGGGCAGGCACCGGGGAGCTGTTTTTT. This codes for CASSAFLGAGTGELFF. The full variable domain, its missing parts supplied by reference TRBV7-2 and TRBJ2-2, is GAGVSQSPSNKVTEKGKDVELRCDPISGHTALYWYRQSLGQGLEFLIYFQGNSAPDKSGLPSDRFSAERTGGSVSTLTIQRTQQEDSAVYLCASSAFLGAGTGELFFGEGSRLTVL.

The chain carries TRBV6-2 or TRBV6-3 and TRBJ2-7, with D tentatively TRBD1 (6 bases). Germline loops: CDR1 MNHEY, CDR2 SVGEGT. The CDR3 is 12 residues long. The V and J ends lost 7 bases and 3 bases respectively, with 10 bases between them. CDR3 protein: CASNTGFYEQYF. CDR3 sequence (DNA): TGTGCCAGCAATACAGGGTTCTACGAGCAGTACTTC.

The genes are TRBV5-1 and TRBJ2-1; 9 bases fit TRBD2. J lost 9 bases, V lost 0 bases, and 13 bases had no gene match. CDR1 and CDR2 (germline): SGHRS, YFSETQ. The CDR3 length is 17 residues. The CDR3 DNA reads TGCGCCAGCAGCTTGGTAATGGCGGGAGGGCCGTTGAGTGAGCAGTTCTTC. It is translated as CASSLVMAGGPLSEQFF.

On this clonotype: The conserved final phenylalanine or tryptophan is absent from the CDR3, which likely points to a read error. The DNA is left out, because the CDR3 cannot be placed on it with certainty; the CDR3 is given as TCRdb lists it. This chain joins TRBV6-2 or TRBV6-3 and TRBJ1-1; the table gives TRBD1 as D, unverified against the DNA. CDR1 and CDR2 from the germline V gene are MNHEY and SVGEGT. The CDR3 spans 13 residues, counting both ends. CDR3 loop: CASSSHGFDGTPM.

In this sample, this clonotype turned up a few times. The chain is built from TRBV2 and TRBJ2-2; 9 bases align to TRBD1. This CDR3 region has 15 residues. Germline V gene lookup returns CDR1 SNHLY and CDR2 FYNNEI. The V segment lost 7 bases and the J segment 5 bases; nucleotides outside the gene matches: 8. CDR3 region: CASTPGQGRTGELFF. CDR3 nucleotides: TGTGCCAGCACCCCGGGACAGGGTCGGACCGGGGAGCTGTTTTTT.

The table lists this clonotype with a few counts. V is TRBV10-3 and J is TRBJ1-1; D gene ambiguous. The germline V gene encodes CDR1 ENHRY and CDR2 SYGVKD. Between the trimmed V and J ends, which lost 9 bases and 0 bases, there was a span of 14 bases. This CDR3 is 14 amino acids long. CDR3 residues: CAIQKDIMNTEAFF. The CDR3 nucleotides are TGTGCCATTCAAAAAGACATCATGAACACTGAAGCTTTCTTT.

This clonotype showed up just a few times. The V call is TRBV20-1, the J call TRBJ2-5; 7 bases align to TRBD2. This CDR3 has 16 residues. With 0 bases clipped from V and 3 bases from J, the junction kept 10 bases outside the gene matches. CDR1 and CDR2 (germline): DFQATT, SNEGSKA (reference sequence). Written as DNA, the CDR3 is TGCAGTGCTAGAGATTGGCTAGCGGTTTCAGAAGAGACCCAGTACTTC. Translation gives CSARDWLAVSEETQYF.

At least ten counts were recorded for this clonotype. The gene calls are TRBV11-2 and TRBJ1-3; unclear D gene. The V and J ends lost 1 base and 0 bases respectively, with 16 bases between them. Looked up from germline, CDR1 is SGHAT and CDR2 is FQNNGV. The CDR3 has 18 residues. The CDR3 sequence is CASSLGVGRLFSGNTIYF. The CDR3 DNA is TGTGCCAGCAGCTTAGGAGTTGGCAGACTTTTCTCTGGAAACACCATATATTTT.

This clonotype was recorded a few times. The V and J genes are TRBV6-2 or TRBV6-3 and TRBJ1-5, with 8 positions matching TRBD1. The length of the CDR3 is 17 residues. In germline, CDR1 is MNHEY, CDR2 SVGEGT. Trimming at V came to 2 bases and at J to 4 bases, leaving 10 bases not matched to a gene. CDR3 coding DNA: TGTGCCAGCAGTTACGAAACTGGACAGGGCGGGAATCAGCCCCAGCATTTT. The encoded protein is CASSYETGQGGNQPQHF.

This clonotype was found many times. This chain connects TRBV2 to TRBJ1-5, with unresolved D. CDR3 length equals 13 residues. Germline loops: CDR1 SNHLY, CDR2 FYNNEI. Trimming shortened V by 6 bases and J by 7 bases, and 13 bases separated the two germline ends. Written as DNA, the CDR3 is TGTGCCAGCAGGAAGCTCGGATACCAGCCCCAGCATTTT. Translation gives CASRKLGYQPQHF.